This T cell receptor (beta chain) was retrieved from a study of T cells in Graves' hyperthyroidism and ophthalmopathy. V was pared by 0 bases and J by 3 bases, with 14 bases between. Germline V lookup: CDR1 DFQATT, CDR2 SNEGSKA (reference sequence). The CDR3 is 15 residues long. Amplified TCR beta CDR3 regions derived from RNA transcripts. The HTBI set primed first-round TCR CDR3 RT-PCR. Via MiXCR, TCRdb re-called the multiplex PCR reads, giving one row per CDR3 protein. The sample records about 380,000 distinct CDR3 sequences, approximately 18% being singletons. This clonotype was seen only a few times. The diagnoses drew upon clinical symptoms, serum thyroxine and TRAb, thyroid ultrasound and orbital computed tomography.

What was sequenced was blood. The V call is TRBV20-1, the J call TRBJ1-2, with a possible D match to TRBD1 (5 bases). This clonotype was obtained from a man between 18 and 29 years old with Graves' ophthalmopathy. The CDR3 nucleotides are TGCAGTGCTAGAGATCCGGGGGGGGAGGACTATGGCTACACCTTC. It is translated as CSARDPGGEDYGYTF.